Listed below are T cell receptor beta chains from one sample, sequenced in a study of blood T cell repertoires in COVID-19. The assay was immunoSEQ multiplex PCR, and TCRdb's table has in-frame clones only and misses some. This table has tens of thousands of clones, roughly nine tenths appearing once. The sequenced sample consisted of peripheral blood. The receptors were gathered from a man between 65 and 85 years old with acute or convalescent COVID-19. Each CDR3 is given with its conserved first and last residue. D genes are given only for firm matches. Not every row has a clone size; where given, it reads once, few, many or a size class.

D gene: .; V gene: TRBV18; J gene: TRBJ1-6; clone size: .; CDR3 DNA: TGTGCCAGCTCTGAGCTGGGGCTTAATTCACCCCTCCACTTT; CDR3 protein: CASSELGLNSPLHF
D gene: TRBD1; V gene: TRBV27; J gene: TRBJ1-2; clone size: .; CDR3 DNA: TGTGCCAGCAGTTTAAGGGTACAGGGGGCGGCGGGCTACACCTTC; CDR3 protein: CASSLRVQGAAGYTF
D gene: .; V gene: TRBV18; J gene: TRBJ2-5; clone size: .; CDR3 DNA: TGTGCCAGCTCACCTGACACAAAAGAGACCCAGTACTTC; CDR3 protein: CASSPDTKETQYF
D gene: .; V gene: TRBV9; J gene: TRBJ1-4; clone size: .; CDR3 DNA: TGTGCCAGCAGCGTAGATCCAGGGTGGGCAACTAATGAAAAACTGTTTTTT; CDR3 protein: CASSVDPGWATNEKLFF
D gene: .; V gene: TRBV7-9; J gene: TRBJ1-1; clone size: .; CDR3 DNA: TGTGCCAGCAGCTTGACAACGAACACTGAAGCTTTCTTT; CDR3 protein: CASSLTTNTEAFF
D gene: TRBD2; V gene: TRBV7-2; J gene: TRBJ2-7; clone size: .; CDR3 DNA: TGTGCCAGCAGCTTGGGGGGGGAGGCCTCCGAGCAGTACTTC; CDR3 protein: CASSLGGEASEQYF
D gene: TRBD1; V gene: TRBV27; J gene: TRBJ1-4; clone size: .; CDR3 DNA: TGTGCCAGCAGTTTATTAGGGGGCAGGGGTGCTAATGAAAAACTGTTTTTT; CDR3 protein: CASSLLGGRGANEKLFF
D gene: TRBD1; V gene: TRBV6-5; J gene: TRBJ1-3; clone size: .; CDR3 DNA: TGTGCCAGCAGACCCACAGGGGCTGCGGGAAACACCATATATTTT; CDR3 protein: CASRPTGAAGNTIYF
D gene: .; V gene: TRBV5-5; J gene: TRBJ1-1; clone size: .; CDR3 DNA: TGTGCCAGCAGCTTTGGAGGGCACACTGAAGCTTTCTTT; CDR3 protein: CASSFGGHTEAFF
D gene: TRBD2; V gene: TRBV2; J gene: TRBJ2-4; clone size: .; CDR3 DNA: TGTGCCAGCAGTGAACGAGCGGGAGAGGTGGGAAACATTCAGTACTTC; CDR3 protein: CASSERAGEVGNIQYF
D gene: TRBD1; V gene: TRBV19; J gene: TRBJ1-3; clone size: .; CDR3 DNA: TGTGCCAGTTTCTCAGGGGGCTCTGGAAACACCATATATTTT; CDR3 protein: CASFSGGSGNTIYF
D gene: TRBD2; V gene: TRBV19; J gene: TRBJ2-1; clone size: .; CDR3 DNA: TGTGCCAGTAGTGCGGTATCGGGAGGGTCTTTCGAGCAGTTCTTC; CDR3 protein: CASSAVSGGSFEQFF
D gene: .; V gene: TRBV6-5; J gene: TRBJ1-5; clone size: .; CDR3 DNA: TGTGCCAGCAGTCCCAACCCCAGCGGACAGCCCCAGCATTTT; CDR3 protein: CASSPNPSGQPQHF
D gene: TRBD1; V gene: TRBV29-1; J gene: TRBJ1-2; clone size: .; CDR3 DNA: TGCAGCGTTGCGTCCTGGGACAGCTATGGCTACACCTTC; CDR3 protein: CSVASWDSYGYTF
D gene: TRBD1; V gene: TRBV5-4; J gene: TRBJ1-4; clone size: .; CDR3 DNA: TGTGCCAGCAGCTTGGGTGGACAGGGGCTTGGAGCTGAAAAACTGTTTTTT; CDR3 protein: CASSLGGQGLGAEKLFF
D gene: TRBD1; V gene: TRBV5-6; J gene: TRBJ1-6; clone size: .; CDR3 DNA: TGTGCCAGCAGCACGCGGACAGGGAGGGACTCACCCCTCCACTTT; CDR3 protein: CASSTRTGRDSPLHF
D gene: .; V gene: TRBV5-6; J gene: TRBJ1-5; clone size: .; CDR3 DNA: TGTGCCAGCAGCTCAGGGTGGGGGGTCGACAATCAGCCCCAGCATTTT; CDR3 protein: CASSSGWGVDNQPQHF
D gene: TRBD2; V gene: TRBV4-1; J gene: TRBJ2-5; clone size: few; CDR3 DNA: TGCGCCAGCAGCCAAGAAGTGGGATTAGCGGGAGGTGTGACCCAGTACTTC; CDR3 protein: CASSQEVGLAGGVTQYF
D gene: TRBD2; V gene: TRBV4-1; J gene: TRBJ2-1; clone size: .; CDR3 DNA: TGCGCCAGCAGCCAAGAGCCTGGGACTAGCGGGATTGTGGCTGAGCAGTTCTTC; CDR3 protein: CASSQEPGTSGIVAEQFF
D gene: .; V gene: TRBV14; J gene: TRBJ2-3; clone size: .; CDR3 DNA: TGTGCCAGCAGCCAAGATGCCGGGGATACGCAGTATTTT; CDR3 protein: CASSQDAGDTQYF
D gene: TRBD1; V gene: TRBV11-3; J gene: TRBJ2-1; clone size: .; CDR3 DNA: TGTGCCAGCAGCTCTGTGGGGACAGGGACGAATGAGCAGTTCTTC; CDR3 protein: CASSSVGTGTNEQFF
D gene: .; V gene: TRBV7-9; J gene: TRBJ2-7; clone size: .; CDR3 DNA: TGTGCCAGCAGCTTAGCCTCGAGGTACGAGCAGTACTTC; CDR3 protein: CASSLASRYEQYF
D gene: .; V gene: TRBV28; J gene: TRBJ1-2; clone size: .; CDR3 DNA: TGTGCCAGCAGTTTATGGGCAGGCGAGTATGGCTACACCTTC; CDR3 protein: CASSLWAGEYGYTF
D gene: TRBD1; V gene: TRBV6-5; J gene: TRBJ2-5; clone size: .; CDR3 DNA: TGTGCCAGCAGTAGGGGACAGGGGGAGACCCAGTACTTC; CDR3 protein: CASSRGQGETQYF